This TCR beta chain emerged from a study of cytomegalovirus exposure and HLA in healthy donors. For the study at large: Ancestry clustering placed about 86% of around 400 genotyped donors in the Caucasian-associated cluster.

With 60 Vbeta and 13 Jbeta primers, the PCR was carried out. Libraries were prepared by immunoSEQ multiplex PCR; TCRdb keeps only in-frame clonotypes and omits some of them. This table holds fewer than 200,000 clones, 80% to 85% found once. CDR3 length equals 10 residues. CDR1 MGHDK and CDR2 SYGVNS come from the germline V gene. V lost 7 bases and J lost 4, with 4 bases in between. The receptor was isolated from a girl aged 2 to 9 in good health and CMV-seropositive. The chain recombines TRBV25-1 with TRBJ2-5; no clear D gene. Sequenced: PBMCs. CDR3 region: CASNGETQYF. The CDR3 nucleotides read TGTGCCAGCAACGGAGAGACCCAGTACTTC.